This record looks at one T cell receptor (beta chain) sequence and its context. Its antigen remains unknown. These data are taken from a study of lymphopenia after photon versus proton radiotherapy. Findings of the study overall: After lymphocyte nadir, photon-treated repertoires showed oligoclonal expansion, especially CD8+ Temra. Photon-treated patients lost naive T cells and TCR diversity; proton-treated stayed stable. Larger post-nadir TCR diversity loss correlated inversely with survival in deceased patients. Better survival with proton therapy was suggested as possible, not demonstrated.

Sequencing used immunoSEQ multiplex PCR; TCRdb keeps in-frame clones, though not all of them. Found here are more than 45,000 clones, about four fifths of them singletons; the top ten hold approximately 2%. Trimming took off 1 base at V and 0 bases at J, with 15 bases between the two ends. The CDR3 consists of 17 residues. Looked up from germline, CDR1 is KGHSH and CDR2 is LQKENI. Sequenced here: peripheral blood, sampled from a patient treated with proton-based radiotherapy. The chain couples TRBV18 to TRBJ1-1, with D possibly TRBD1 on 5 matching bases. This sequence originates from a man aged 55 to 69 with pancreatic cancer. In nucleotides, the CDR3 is TGTGCCAGCTCACCACAGAGGGGCAGCACCCTGAACACTGAAGCTTTCTTT. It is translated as CASSPQRGSTLNTEAFF.